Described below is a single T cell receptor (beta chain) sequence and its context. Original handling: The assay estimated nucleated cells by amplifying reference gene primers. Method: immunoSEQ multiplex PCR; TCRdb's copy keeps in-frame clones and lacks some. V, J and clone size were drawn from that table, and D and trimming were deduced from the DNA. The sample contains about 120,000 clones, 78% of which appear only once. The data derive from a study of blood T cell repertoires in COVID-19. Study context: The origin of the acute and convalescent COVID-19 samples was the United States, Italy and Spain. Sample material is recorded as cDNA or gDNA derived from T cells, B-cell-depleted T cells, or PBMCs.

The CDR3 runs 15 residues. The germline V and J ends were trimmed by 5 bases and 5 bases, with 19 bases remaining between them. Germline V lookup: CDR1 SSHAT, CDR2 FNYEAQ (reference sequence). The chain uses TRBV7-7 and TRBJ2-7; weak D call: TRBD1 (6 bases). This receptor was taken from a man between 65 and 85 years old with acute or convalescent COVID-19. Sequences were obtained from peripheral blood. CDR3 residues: CASSPTSNRVDEQYF. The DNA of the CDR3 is TGTGCCAGCAGCCCCACCTCAAACAGGGTTGACGAGCAGTACTTC.